These 30 T cell receptor beta chains came from one sample sequenced in a study of blood T cell repertoires in COVID-19. Assay: immunoSEQ multiplex PCR; the TCRdb copy retains only in-frame clones and omits some. The sample includes about 300,000 clones, 89% of them seen just once. Input material: peripheral blood. These receptors all stem from a woman aged 25-40 years with COVID-19, enrolled during active disease.

The chain has TRBV6-1 and TRBJ2-6; D gene unclear. The CDR3 length is 14 residues. The V and J ends lost 3 bases and 3 bases respectively, with 6 bases between them. Per the germline V gene, CDR1 is MNHNS and CDR2 is SASEGT. The DNA for the CDR3 is TGTGCCAGCAGTGAGCCTATTGGGGCCAACGTCCTGACTTTC. It translates to CASSEPIGANVLTF.

The chain has TRBV12-3 or TRBV12-4 and TRBJ1-1; weak D call: TRBD1 (5 bases). Trimming left V 1 base short and J 7 bases short, with 10 bases between. The CDR3 has 13 residues. The CDR3 DNA follows: TGTGCCAGCAGTTTAGAAGCAGGGTATGAAGCTTTCTTT. Its protein is CASSLEAGYEAFF.

The rearrangement joins TRBV6-6 to TRBJ1-1; D ambiguous. This CDR3 has 13 residues. Per germline, CDR1 MNHNY and CDR2 SVGAGI (reference sequence). V lost 7 bases and J 0 bases, leaving 9 bases between the germline ends. The CDR3 spells CASIDTVNTEAFF. The DNA for the CDR3 is TGTGCCAGCATCGACACAGTGAACACTGAAGCTTTCTTT.

This chain joins TRBV21-1 and TRBJ2-1; the D call TRBD1 from the table was never checked on the DNA. TRBV21-1 is flagged as a pseudogene. The CDR3 is made up of 16 amino acids. CDR3 nucleotide sequence: TGTGCCAGCAGCAGCCGGACAGGGGAGACCTACAATGAGCAGTTCTTC. It encodes CASSSRTGETYNEQFF.

V and J are TRBV12-3 or TRBV12-4 and TRBJ1-5; D possibly corresponds to TRBD1 (5 bases). The CDR3 is 13 residues long. Trimming took off 5 bases at V and 6 bases at J, with 11 bases between the two ends. Here the CDR3 reads CASSQGWGQPQHF. The CDR3 nucleotides are TGTGCCAGCAGTCAGGGCTGGGGTCAGCCCCAGCATTTT.

The gene calls are TRBV6-5 and TRBJ2-6, with D possibly TRBD2 on 5 matching bases. Per germline, CDR1 MNHEY and CDR2 SVGAGI. The CDR3 contains 14 residues. The V gene lost 10 bases and the J gene lost 0 bases, with 10 bases spanning the gap. The CDR3 DNA sequence: TGTGCCACCTCGAGGGTCTCTGGGGCCAACGTCCTGACTTTC. Translating gives CATSRVSGANVLTF.

The rearrangement links TRBV7-8 to TRBJ1-2; D remains ambiguous. The germline CDR1 and CDR2 sequences are SGHVS and FQNEAQ. The germline V and J ends were trimmed by 5 bases and 7 bases, with 17 bases remaining between them. The CDR3 has 14 residues. Here the CDR3 DNA reads TGTGCCAGCAGCCCCACCATAACACCGGGTGGCTACACCTTC. Protein: CASSPTITPGGYTF.

This chain joins TRBV5-1 and TRBJ1-3, with D possibly TRBD1 on 6 matching bases. The germline V gene has CDR1 SGHRS and CDR2 YFSETQ. This CDR3 contains 14 residues. V was trimmed by 4 bases and J by 1 base, leaving 9 bases between them. CDR3 nucleotide sequence: TGCGCCAGCAGCGAACAGGGTTCTGGAAACACCATATATTTT. As protein: CASSEQGSGNTIYF.

The J gene is TRBJ1-1, the V gene TRBV2; 7 bases fit TRBD1. Per germline, CDR1 SNHLY and CDR2 FYNNEI. This CDR3 is built from 14 residues. The junction had 9 bases not matched to a gene; V was cut back by 6 bases and J by 5 bases. The DNA for the CDR3 is TGTGCCAGCAGGGATACAGGGGTCGCGACTGAAGCTTTCTTT. Translation: CASRDTGVATEAFF.

The chain is built from TRBV6-1 and TRBJ1-2; 8 bases are a match to TRBD1. This CDR3 is 16 amino acids long. The V and J ends lost 3 bases and 4 bases, in that order; junction bases with no gene match: 10. Germline V gene lookup returns CDR1 MNHNS and CDR2 SASEGT. CDR3 in DNA: TGTGCCAGCAGTGACAGCAGGACAGGGCGCCGCTATGGCTACACCTTC. It codes for CASSDSRTGRRYGYTF.

The V and J genes are TRBV14 and TRBJ2-2; D is unclear. Germline V gene sequence: CDR1 SGHDN, CDR2 FVKESK. V dropped 1 base and J dropped 3 bases, with 9 bases sitting between them. This CDR3 region has 15 residues. In DNA, the CDR3 is TGTGCCAGCAGCCAAGCGAGAGGCTACACCGGGGAGCTGTTTTTT. Encoded protein: CASSQARGYTGELFF.

The J gene is TRBJ2-5, the V gene TRBV2; D is possibly TRBD1 (5 bases). This CDR3 has 14 residues. The V end was cut by 3 bases, the J end by 5 bases, with 13 bases between. CDR1 SNHLY and CDR2 FYNNEI come from the germline V gene. DNA of the CDR3: TGTGCCAGCAGTGATGGGCTCAGGGCGGAGACCCAGTACTTC. Translated: CASSDGLRAETQYF.

This chain joins TRBV12-5 and TRBJ2-1; TRBD2 matches at 8 bases. After removal of 6 bases from V and 4 bases from J, the junction contained 17 bases not matched to a gene. The germline CDR1 and CDR2 sequences are LGHNT and FRNRAP. The CDR3 loop spans 18 amino acids. The CDR3 is CASGSRVGTRGGYNEQFF. The DNA for the CDR3 is TGTGCTAGTGGCTCGAGAGTGGGGACTAGAGGGGGTTACAATGAGCAGTTCTTC.

As to this clone: Compared with germline, one end of the junction differs, possibly owing to a read error. The chain joins TRBV6-2 or TRBV6-3 to TRBJ1-5; maybe TRBD1 (5 bases). The germline CDR1 and CDR2 sequences are MNHEY and SVGEGT. CDR3 length equals 11 residues. CDR3 protein: CASSYPGSPLF. The CDR3 DNA reads as TGTGCCAGCAGTTACCCAGGGTCCCCCTTATTT.

The rearrangement links TRBV30 to TRBJ2-2; no definite D call. With 0 bases removed from V and 5 bases from J, the gap between germline ends came to 10 bases. Looked up from germline, CDR1 is GTSNPN and CDR2 is SVGIG (reference sequence). The length of the CDR3 is 14 residues. CDR3 residues: CAWSVQTETGELFF. The CDR3 DNA follows: TGTGCCTGGAGTGTACAAACAGAAACCGGGGAGCTGTTTTTT.

The gene calls are TRBV7-8 and TRBJ1-3; D uncertain. The V and J ends lost 5 bases and 3 bases respectively, with 14 bases between them. Germline assignment: CDR1 SGHVS and CDR2 FQNEAQ. The length of the CDR3 is 15 residues. This chain's CDR3 is CASSRSYLNGNTIYF. CDR3 DNA sequence: TGTGCCAGCAGCAGATCTTACTTGAATGGAAACACCATATATTTT.

Only one count was recorded for this clone. The J gene is TRBJ1-5, the V gene TRBV19; TRBD1 agrees at 8 bases. V dropped 7 bases and J dropped 0; count of bases not matched to a gene: 8. The CDR3 contains 16 residues. Germline assignment: CDR1 LNHDA and CDR2 SQIVND (reference sequence). CDR3 sequence: CASTSQGQDSNQPQHF. CDR3 bases: TGTGCCAGTACCTCCCAGGGACAGGATAGCAATCAGCCCCAGCATTTT.

The chain uses TRBV5-6 and TRBJ2-5; D is perhaps TRBD1 (6 bases). CDR1 is SGHDT and CDR2 is YYEEEE in the germline V gene. The CDR3 is 16 amino acids. V was pared by 1 base and J by 1 base, with 14 bases between. CDR3 DNA: TGTGCCAGCAGCTTGCGATTCAGACAGGTCCAAGAGACCCAGTACTTC. Protein product: CASSLRFRQVQETQYF.

The chain employs TRBV5-4 and TRBJ2-3; TRBD2 agrees at 7 bases. J lost 0 bases, V lost 4 bases, and 5 bases had no gene match. The CDR3 is 15 amino acids. In germline, CDR1 is SGHNT, CDR2 YYREEE (reference sequence). This CDR3 is CASSLGGSSTDTQYF. The CDR3 coding sequence is TGTGCCAGCAGCCTCGGGGGGTCTAGCACAGATACGCAGTATTTT.

The V gene is TRBV28, the J gene TRBJ1-2; possibly TRBD1 for D (6 bases). The CDR3 extends over 14 amino acids. Germline V lookup: CDR1 MDHEN, CDR2 SYDVKM. V lost 8 bases and J lost 4, with 17 bases in between. The CDR3 DNA is TGTGCCAGCGGGAGAGTTATGGACAGCTATGGCTACACCTTC. Amino acid sequence: CASGRVMDSYGYTF.

The chain joins TRBV6-1 to TRBJ2-2; 8 bases are a match to TRBD1. Looked up from germline, CDR1 is MNHNS and CDR2 is SASEGT. Losses at the gene ends were 2 bases for V and 1 base for J; bases not matched to a gene: 6. The CDR3 loop spans 17 amino acids. The CDR3 reads CASSEWEDRGNTGELFF. As DNA, the CDR3 is TGTGCCAGCAGTGAATGGGAAGACAGGGGGAACACCGGGGAGCTGTTTTTT.

The chain is built from TRBV15 and TRBJ2-5, with D tentatively TRBD2 (6 bases). The CDR3 runs to 14 residues. The germline gives CDR1 LNHNV, CDR2 YYDKDF (reference sequence). V lost 3 bases, J lost 4 bases, and 12 bases lay in between. The CDR3 bases are TGTGCCACCAGCAGGAACGGGGGTGCAGAGACCCAGTACTTC. Protein: CATSRNGGAETQYF.

Of note for this clone: The junction differs from germline at one of its ends, possibly a read error. This chain links TRBV7-7 with TRBJ2-1, with 9 bases that match TRBD2. This CDR3 region has 16 residues. CDR1 is SSHAT, CDR2 FNYEAQ, per germline (reference sequence). For the CDR3, the DNA is TGTGCTAGCAGCCCCCAGACAGCGGGGGGTTACAATGAGCAGTTCTTC. It specifies CASSPQTAGGYNEQFF.

The CDR3 region is CASSLERGFEQYF. Here the CDR3 DNA reads TGTGCCAGCAGCTTAGAGCGGGGGTTCGAGCAGTACTTC. This chain links TRBV7-2 with TRBJ2-7; 8 bases align to TRBD2. The CDR3 is made up of 13 amino acids. V was pared by 1 base and J by 6 bases, with 2 bases of the junction left unmatched. Germline CDR1 and CDR2: SGHTA and FQGNSA.

The chain uses TRBV5-4 and TRBJ2-2, with TRBD1 identical over 10 bases. CDR1 and CDR2 (germline): SGHNT, YYREEE (reference sequence). This CDR3 has 15 amino acids. The ends lost 4 bases at V and 3 bases at J; junction bases unmatched: 3. CDR3 coding DNA: TGTGCCAGCAGCCCCGGGACAGGGGACACCGGGGAGCTGTTTTTT. The encoded protein is CASSPGTGDTGELFF.

This clone has just one count. The genes are TRBV5-4 and TRBJ2-6; the D gene is possibly TRBD1 (6 bases). The germline gives CDR1 SGHNT, CDR2 YYREEE (reference sequence). This CDR3 comprises 16 residues. V was cut by 1 base and J by 1 base, with 9 bases left in between. The CDR3 spells CASSLNRASGANVLTF. The CDR3, as DNA: TGTGCCAGCAGCTTGAACAGGGCATCTGGGGCCAACGTCCTGACTTTC.

This clone was found once. The chain employs TRBV27 and TRBJ2-2; no clear D gene. Per the germline V gene, CDR1 is MNHEY and CDR2 is SMNVEV (reference sequence). V was pared by 3 bases and J by 1 base, with 6 bases between. The CDR3 spans 14 residues. Here the CDR3 DNA reads TGTGCCAGCAGTTTTTCAATGAACACCGGGGAGCTGTTTTTT. Protein product: CASSFSMNTGELFF.

This chain joins TRBV21-1 and TRBJ1-1; the D call of TRBD1 is as the table states it, not checked on the DNA. TRBV21-1 is termed a pseudogene. The CDR3 spans 15 residues. CDR3 nucleotides: TGTGCCAGCAGCGGATCGATGACAGGGAACACTGAAGCTTTCTTT. Translation gives CASSGSMTGNTEAFF.

The gene calls are TRBV28 and TRBJ1-1; D gene ambiguous. Trimming stripped 5 bases from V and 0 bases from J, with 19 bases between. This CDR3 region has 17 residues. In germline, CDR1 is MDHEN, CDR2 SYDVKM. CDR3 DNA sequence: TGTGCCAGCAGTACCAGACGGGAGGGCCTAATGAACACTGAAGCTTTCTTT. Protein sequence: CASSTRREGLMNTEAFF. Full variable domain (outside the CDR3, taken from reference TRBV28 and TRBJ1-1): DVKVTQSSRYLVKRTGEKVFLECVQDMDHENMFWYRQDPGLGLRLIYFSYDVKMKEKGDIPEGYSVSREKKERFSLILESASTNQTSMYLCASSTRREGLMNTEAFFGQGTRLTVV.

The J gene is TRBJ2-1, the V gene TRBV11-2; D is perhaps TRBD1 (5 bases). Germline CDR1 is SGHAT and CDR2 is FQNNGV. Trimming took off 5 bases at V and 4 bases at J, with 9 bases between the two ends. This CDR3 comprises 13 residues. The CDR3 DNA reads as TGTGCCAGCAGCGTCCACAGGTACAATGAGCAGTTCTTC. Translated, it gives CASSVHRYNEQFF.